This TCR beta chain was identified during a study of OX40 agonist ivuxolimab in advanced cancers. Study context: While on treatment, patients had intravenous ivuxolimab at 0.01 to 10 mg/kg every 2 weeks. At about 82% male, the cohort had a mean age of approximately 64 years, ranging from roughly 20 to 90. Prior anti-PD-1, anti-PD-L1 or anti-CTLA-4 therapy was allowed; approximately 40% had some.

Germline CDR1 is SGHNT and CDR2 is YYREEE (reference sequence). This CDR3 is 16 amino acids long. V gave up 0 bases and J gave up 4 bases; unmatched junction bases: 7. The assay was immunoSEQ multiplex PCR, and TCRdb's table has in-frame clones only and misses some. The sample holds 130,000 or so clones; roughly 91% are singletons and the top ten take over 0.8%. The sample was CD4+ or CD8+ T cells sorted from blood, taken in a trial of the OX40 agonist ivuxolimab. J is TRBJ1-3 and V is TRBV5-4; 7 bases are shared with TRBD1. This TCR came from an adult with an advanced solid tumor such as melanoma, head and neck, liver or kidney cancer. The CDR3 loop is CASSLATTGIGNTIYF. Here the CDR3 DNA reads TGTGCCAGCAGCTTGGCGACGACAGGGATCGGAAACACCATATATTTT.